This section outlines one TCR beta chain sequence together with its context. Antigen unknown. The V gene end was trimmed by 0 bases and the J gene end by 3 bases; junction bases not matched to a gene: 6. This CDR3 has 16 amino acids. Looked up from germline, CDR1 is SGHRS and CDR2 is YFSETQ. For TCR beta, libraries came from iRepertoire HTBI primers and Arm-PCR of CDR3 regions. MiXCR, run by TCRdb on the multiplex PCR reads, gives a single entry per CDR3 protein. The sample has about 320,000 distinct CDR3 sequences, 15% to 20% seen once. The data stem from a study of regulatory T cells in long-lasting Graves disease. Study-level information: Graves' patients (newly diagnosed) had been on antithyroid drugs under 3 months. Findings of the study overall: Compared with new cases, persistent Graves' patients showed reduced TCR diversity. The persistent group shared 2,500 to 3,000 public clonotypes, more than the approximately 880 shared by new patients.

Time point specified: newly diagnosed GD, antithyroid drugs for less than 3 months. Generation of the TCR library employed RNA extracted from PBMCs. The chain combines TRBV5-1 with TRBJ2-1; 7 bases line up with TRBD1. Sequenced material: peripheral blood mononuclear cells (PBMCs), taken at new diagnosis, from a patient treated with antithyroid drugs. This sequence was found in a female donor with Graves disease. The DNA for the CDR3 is TGCGCCAGCAGCTTGGGTCGGACAGGTGACTACAATGAGCAGTTCTTC. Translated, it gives CASSLGRTGDYNEQFF.